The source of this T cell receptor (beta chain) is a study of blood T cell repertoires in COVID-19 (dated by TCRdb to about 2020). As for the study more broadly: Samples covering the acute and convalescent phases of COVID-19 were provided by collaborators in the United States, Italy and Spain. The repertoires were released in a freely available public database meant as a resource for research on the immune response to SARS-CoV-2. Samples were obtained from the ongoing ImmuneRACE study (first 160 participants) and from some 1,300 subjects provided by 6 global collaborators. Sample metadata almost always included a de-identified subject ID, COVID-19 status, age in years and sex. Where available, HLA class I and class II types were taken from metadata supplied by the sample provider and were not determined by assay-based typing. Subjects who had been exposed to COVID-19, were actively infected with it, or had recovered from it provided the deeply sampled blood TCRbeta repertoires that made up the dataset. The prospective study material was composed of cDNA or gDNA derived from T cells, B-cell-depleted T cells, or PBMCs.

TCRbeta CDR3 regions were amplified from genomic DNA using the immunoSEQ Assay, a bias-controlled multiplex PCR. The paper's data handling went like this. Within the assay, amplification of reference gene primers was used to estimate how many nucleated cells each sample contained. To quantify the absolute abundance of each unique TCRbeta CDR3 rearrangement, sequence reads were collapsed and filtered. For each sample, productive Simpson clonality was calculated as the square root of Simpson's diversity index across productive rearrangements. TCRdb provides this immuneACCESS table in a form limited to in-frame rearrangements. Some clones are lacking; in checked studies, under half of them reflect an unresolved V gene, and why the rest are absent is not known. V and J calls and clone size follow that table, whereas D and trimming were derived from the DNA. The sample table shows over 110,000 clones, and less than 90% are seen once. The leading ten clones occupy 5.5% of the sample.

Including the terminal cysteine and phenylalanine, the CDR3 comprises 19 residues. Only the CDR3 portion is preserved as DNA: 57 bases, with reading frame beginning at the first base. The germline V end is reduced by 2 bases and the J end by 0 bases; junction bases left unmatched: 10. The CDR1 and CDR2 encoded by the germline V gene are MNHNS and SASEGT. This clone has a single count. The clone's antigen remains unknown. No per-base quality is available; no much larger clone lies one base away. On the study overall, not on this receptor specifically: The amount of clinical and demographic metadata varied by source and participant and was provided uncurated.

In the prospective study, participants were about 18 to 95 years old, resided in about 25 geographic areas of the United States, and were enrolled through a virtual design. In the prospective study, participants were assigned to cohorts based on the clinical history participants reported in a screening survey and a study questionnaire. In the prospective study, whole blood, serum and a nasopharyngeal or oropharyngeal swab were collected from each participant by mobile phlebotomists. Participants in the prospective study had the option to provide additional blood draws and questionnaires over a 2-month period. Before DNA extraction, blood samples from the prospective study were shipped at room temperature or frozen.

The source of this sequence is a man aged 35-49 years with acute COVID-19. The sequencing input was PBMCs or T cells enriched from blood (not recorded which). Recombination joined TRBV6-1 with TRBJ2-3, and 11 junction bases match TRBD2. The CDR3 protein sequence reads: CASSERPGLAEVSTDTQYF. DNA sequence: TGTGCCAGCAGTGAAAGGCCGGGACTAGCGGAGGTTAGCACAGATACGCAGTATTTT.